The source of this T cell receptor (beta chain) is a study of T cell repertoires in cytomegalovirus infection. Overall study: Used in the study were CMV epitopes, some recently identified and HLA-C-restricted, others well-studied and HLA-B-restricted. Both CMV infection and a matching HLA type were indicated by public TCR beta signatures. General study results and limits: The study identified carriers of CMV plus the relevant HLA from cumulative public TCR beta family frequency. The ex vivo response was dominated by HLA-C-restricted CMV-specific TCR beta clonotypes.

TCRdb ran MiXCR on the reads and lists one entry per CDR3 protein. The table shows fewer than 1,000,000 distinct CDR3 sequences, with roughly 30% occurring only once. This clonotype was recorded a few times. Its specificity is not known. This CDR3 comprises 16 residues. CDR1 is SEHNR, CDR2 FQNEAQ, per germline (reference sequence). After removal of 4 bases from V and 7 bases from J, the junction contained 10 bases not matched to a gene. The genes are TRBV7-9 and TRBJ1-2, with 12 nucleotides matching TRBD1. The clonotype originates from a human donor in good health (CMV status not recorded). Some clones in this sample may be carry-over from other donors' samples. Sequenced here: cultured CD8+ T cells from PBMCs, sampled from culture after CMV antigen stimulation. This CDR3 reads CASSSPGQGAFVGYTF. For the CDR3, the DNA is TGTGCCAGCAGCTCGCCGGGACAGGGGGCATTCGTTGGCTACACCTTC.